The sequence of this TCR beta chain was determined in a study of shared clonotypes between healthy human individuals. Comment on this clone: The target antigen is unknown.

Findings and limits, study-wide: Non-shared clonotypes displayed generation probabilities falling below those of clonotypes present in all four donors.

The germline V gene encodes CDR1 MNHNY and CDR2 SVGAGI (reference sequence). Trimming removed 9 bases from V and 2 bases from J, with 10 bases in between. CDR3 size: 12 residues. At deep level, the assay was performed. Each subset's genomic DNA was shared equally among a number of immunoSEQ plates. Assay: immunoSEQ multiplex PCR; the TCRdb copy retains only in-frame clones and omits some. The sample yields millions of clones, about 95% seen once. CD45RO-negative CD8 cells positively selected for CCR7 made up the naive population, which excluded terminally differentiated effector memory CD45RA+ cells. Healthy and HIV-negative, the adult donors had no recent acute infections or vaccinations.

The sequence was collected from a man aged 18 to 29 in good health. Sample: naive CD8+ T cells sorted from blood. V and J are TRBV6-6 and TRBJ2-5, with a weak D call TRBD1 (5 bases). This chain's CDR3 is CASSGYQETQYF. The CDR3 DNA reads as TGTGCCAGTTCAGGGTATCAAGAGACCCAGTACTTC.